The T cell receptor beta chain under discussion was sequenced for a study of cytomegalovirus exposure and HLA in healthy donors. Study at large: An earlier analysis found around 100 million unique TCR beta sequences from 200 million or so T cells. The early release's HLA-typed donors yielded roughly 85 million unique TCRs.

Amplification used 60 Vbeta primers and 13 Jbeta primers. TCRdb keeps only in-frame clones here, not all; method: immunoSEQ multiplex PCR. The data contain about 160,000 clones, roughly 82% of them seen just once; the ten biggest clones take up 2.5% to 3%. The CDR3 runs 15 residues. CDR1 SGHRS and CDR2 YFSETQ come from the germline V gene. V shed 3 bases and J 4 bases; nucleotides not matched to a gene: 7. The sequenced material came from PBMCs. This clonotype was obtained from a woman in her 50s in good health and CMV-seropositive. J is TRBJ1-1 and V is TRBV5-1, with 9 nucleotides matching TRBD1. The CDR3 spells CASSSPTGGSTEAFF. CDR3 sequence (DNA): TGCGCCAGCAGCTCGCCGACAGGGGGAAGCACTGAAGCTTTCTTT.